Sequencing of this TCR beta chain was carried out in a study of T-cell memory formation after mild COVID-19. Findings of the study overall: Pre-infection memory already had some responding clones, implying cross-reactive memory joined.

Note on this clonotype: Its antigen is as yet unknown.

V was cut by 0 bases and J by 5 bases, with 11 bases left in between. Germline CDR1 SGHTA, CDR2 FQGNSA. The CDR3 sequence is 14 residues long. TCRdb processed the 5' RACE reads anew with MiXCR; each CDR3 protein has one entry. The sample lists some 200,000 distinct CDR3 sequences; approximately 10% were seen once. This receptor was obtained from a man aged 18 to 29 who had mild COVID-19 (a few samples of this study predate the infection). Cell type and time point are not known. The rearrangement uses TRBV7-2 and TRBJ2-7; D might be TRBD1 (5 bases). The specimen sequenced was PBMCs or a T cell subset sorted from them (not recorded which). CDR3 residues: CASSLALGRDEQYF. Here the CDR3 DNA reads TGTGCCAGCAGCTTAGCGCTGGGCAGGGACGAGCAGTACTTC. The complete variable domain, with remaining parts taken from reference TRBV7-2 and TRBJ2-7, reads GAGVSQSPSNKVTEKGKDVELRCDPISGHTALYWYRQSLGQGLEFLIYFQGNSAPDKSGLPSDRFSAERTGGSVSTLTIQRTQQEDSAVYLCASSLALGRDEQYFGPGTRLTVT.